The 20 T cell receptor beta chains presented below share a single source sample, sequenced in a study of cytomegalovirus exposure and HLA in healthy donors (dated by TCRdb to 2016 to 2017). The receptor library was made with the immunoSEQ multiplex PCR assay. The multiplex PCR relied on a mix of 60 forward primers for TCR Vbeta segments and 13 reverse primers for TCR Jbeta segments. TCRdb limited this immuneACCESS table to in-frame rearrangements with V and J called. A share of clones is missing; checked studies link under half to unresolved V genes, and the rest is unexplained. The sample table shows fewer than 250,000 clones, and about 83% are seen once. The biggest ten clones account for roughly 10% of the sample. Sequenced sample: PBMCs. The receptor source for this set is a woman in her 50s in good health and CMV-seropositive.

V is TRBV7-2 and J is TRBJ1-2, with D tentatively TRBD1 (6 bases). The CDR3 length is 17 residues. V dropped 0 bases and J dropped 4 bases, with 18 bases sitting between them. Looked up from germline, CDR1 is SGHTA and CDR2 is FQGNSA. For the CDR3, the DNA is TGTGCCAGCAGCTTAGCTGACAGGTCGCGGGTTAGCTATGGCTACACCTTC. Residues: CASSLADRSRVSYGYTF. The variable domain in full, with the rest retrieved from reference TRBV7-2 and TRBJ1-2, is GAGVSQSPSNKVTEKGKDVELRCDPISGHTALYWYRQSLGQGLEFLIYFQGNSAPDKSGLPSDRFSAERTGGSVSTLTIQRTQQEDSAVYLCASSLADRSRVSYGYTFGSGTRLTVV.

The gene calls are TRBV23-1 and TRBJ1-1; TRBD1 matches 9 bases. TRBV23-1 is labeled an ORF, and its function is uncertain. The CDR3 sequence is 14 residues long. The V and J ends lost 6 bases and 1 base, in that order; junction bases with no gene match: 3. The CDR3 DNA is TGCGCCAGCAGACGGGGACAGGGGAACACTGAAGCTTTCTTT. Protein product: CASRRGQGNTEAFF.

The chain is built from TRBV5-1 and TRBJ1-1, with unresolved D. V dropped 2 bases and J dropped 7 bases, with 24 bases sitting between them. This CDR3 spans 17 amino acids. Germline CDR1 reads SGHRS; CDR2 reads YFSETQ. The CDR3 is CASSLGGREKNLGEAFF. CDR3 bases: TGCGCCAGCAGCTTAGGCGGTAGAGAAAAGAACCTGGGTGAAGCTTTCTTT.

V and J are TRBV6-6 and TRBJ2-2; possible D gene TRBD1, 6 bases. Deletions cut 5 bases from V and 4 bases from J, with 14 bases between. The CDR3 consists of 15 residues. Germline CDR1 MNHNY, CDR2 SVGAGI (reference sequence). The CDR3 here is CASSTLTGGTGELFF. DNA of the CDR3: TGTGCCAGCAGTACCTTGACAGGAGGCACCGGGGAGCTGTTTTTT.

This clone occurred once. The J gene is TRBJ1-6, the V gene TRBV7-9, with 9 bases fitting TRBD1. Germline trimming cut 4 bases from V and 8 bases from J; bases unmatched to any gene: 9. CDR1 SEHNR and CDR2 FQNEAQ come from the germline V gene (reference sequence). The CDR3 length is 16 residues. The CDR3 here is CASSYHLGQGDSPLHF. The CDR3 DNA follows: TGTGCCAGCAGCTACCATTTGGGACAGGGCGATTCACCCCTCCACTTT.

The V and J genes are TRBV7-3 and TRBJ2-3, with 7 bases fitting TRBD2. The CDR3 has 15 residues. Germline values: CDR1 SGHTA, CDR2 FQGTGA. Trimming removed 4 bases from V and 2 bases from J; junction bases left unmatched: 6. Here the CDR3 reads CASSSGTTSTDTQYF. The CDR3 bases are TGTGCCAGCAGCTCAGGGACTACTTCCACAGATACGCAGTATTTT.

The CDR3 reads CASSLTGNVPYEQYF. The DNA for the CDR3 is TGTGCCAGCTCTCTTACAGGGAACGTCCCTTACGAGCAGTACTTC. The chain couples TRBV18 to TRBJ2-7; weak D call: TRBD1 (6 bases). CDR3 length: 15 residues. Germline V gene lookup returns CDR1 KGHSH and CDR2 LQKENI. V gave up 6 bases and J gave up 4 bases, with 19 bases separating them.

CDR3 region: CASSFGTERSPLHF. The CDR3 DNA reads TGCGCCAGCAGCTTTGGGACAGAACGGTCACCCCTCCACTTT. V is TRBV5-1 and J is TRBJ1-6; 7 bases map to TRBD1. Germline V gives CDR1 SGHRS, CDR2 YFSETQ. Germline trimming cut 2 bases from V and 10 bases from J; bases unmatched to any gene: 6. There are 14 residues in the CDR3.

The CDR3 coding sequence is TGCGCCAGCAGCCAAGAGTCGGGTGTAAACACCGGGGAGCTGTTTTTT. It is translated as CASSQESGVNTGELFF. V is TRBV4-1 and J is TRBJ2-2; unclear D gene. V shed 0 bases and J shed 2 bases, with 10 bases lying between them. The CDR3 spans 16 residues. Germline CDR1 reads MGHRA; CDR2 reads YSYEKL.

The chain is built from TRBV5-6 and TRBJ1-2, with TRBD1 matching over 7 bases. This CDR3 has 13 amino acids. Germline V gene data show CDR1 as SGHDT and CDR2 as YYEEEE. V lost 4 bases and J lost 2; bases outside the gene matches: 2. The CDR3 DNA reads TGTGCCAGCAGCCCAGGGGGGAACTATGGCTACACCTTC. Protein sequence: CASSPGGNYGYTF.

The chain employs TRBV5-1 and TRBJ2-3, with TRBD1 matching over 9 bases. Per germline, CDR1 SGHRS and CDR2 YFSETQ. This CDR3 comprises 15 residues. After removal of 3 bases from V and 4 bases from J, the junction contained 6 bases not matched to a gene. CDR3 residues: CASSWRTGEADTQYF. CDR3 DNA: TGCGCCAGCAGCTGGAGGACAGGGGAGGCAGATACGCAGTATTTT.

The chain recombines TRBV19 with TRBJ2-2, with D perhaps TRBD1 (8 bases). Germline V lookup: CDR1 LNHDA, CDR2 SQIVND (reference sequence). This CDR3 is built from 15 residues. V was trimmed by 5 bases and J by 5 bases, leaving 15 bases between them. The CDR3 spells CASSLKQGGTGELFF. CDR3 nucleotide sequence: TGTGCCAGTAGTTTGAAACAGGGGGGGACCGGGGAGCTGTTTTTT.

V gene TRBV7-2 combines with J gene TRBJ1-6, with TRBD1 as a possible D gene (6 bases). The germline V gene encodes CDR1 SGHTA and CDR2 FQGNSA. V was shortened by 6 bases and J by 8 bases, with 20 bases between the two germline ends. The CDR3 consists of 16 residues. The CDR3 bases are TGTGCCAGCAGTTCCGGTGAGACAGGCGGGTATTCACCCCTCCACTTT. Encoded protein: CASSSGETGGYSPLHF.

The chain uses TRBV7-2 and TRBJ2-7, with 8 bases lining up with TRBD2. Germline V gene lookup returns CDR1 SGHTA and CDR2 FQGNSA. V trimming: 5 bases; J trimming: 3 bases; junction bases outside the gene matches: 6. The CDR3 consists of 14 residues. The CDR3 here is CASSQEAGVYEQYF. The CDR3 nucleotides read TGTGCCAGCAGCCAAGAAGCGGGGGTCTACGAGCAGTACTTC.

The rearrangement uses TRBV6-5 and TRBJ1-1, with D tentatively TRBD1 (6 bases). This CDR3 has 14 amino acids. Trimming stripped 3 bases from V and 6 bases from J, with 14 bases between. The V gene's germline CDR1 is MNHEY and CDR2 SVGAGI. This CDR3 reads CASSYGEKGAEAFF. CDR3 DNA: TGTGCCAGCAGTTATGGGGAGAAGGGGGCTGAAGCTTTCTTT.

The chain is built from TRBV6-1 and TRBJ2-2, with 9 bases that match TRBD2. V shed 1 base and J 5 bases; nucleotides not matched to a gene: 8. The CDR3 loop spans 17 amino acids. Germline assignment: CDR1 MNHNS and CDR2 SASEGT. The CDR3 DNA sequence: TGTGCCAGCAGTGAAGGCCCCCTAGCGGGGTCAACCGGGGAGCTGTTTTTT. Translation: CASSEGPLAGSTGELFF.

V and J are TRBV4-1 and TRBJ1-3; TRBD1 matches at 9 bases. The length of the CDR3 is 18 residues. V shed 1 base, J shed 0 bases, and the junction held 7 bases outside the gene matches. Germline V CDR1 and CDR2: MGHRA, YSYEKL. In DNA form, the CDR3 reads TGCGCCAGCAGCCAAGGGTGGGACAGGGAGAGCTCTGGAAACACCATATATTTT. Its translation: CASSQGWDRESSGNTIYF.

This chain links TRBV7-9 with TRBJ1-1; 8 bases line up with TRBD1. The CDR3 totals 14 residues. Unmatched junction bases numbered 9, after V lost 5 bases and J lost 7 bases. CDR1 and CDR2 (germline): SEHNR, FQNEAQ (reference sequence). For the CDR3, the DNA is TGTGCCAGCAGCATTTCAGGGGGCGCGGTTGAAGCTTTCTTT. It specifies CASSISGGAVEAFF.

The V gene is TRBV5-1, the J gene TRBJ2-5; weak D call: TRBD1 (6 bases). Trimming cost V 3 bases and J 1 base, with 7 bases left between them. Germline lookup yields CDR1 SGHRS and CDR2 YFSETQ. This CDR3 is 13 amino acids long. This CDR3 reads CASSWDIQETQYF. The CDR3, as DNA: TGCGCCAGCAGCTGGGACATCCAAGAGACCCAGTACTTC.

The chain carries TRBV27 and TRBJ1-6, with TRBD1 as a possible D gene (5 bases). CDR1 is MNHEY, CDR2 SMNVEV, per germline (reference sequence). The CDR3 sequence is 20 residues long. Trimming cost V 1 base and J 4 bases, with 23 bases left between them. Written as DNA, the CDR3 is TGTGCCAGCAGTTTATTTGCCAGGGAAAAGTATGAGCCTTATAATTCACCCCTCCACTTT. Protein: CASSLFAREKYEPYNSPLHF.